This is a list of T cell receptor beta chains from one sample in a study of human T cells and chemical hapten exposure. MiXCR was run by TCRdb on the reads, yielding one entry per CDR3 protein. Of about 120,000 distinct CDR3 sequences listed, over 6.5% were seen once; the top ten hold approximately 1.4%. Sequenced input: whole blood. The receptors come from a human donor in good health. Some clones in this sample may be carry-over from other donors' samples. The CDR3 runs from the conserved cysteine through the conserved F or W. The D gene is left open where the match is weak. Not all rows give a size; the values are once, few, many and, for expanded clones, a class.

J gene,clone size,D gene,V gene,CDR3 DNA,CDR3 protein
TRBJ2-1,many,TRBD2,TRBV29-1,TGCAGCTACACGGGGACTAGCGGGAGAATTGAGCAGTTCTTC,CSYTGTSGRIEQFF
TRBJ1-1,many,.,TRBV6-6,TGTGCCAGCAGTTACGTTAAGAACACTGAAGCTTTCTTT,CASSYVKNTEAFF
TRBJ1-1,.,TRBD1,TRBV7-9,TGTGCCAGCAGCCCGCAACAGGGGGCGAGGAACACTGAAGCTTTCTTT,CASSPQQGARNTEAFF
TRBJ1-5,few,TRBD1,TRBV19,TGTGCCAGTAGTCTGGGGGGGACAGGGATTATCAATCAGCCCCAGCATTTT,CASSLGGTGIINQPQHF
TRBJ2-7,many,.,TRBV27,TGTGCCAGCAGTCACCGGGACGCATACGAGCAGTACTTC,CASSHRDAYEQYF
TRBJ1-2,many,.,TRBV3-1,TGTGCCAGCAGCGGTGACGGTCTAGGGTATGGCTACACCTTC,CASSGDGLGYGYTF
TRBJ1-1,many,.,TRBV11-2,TGTGCCAGCAGCTCGACCACGGCGGGCACTGAAGCTTTCTTT,CASSSTTAGTEAFF
TRBJ2-2,.,TRBD2,TRBV6-2/TRBV6-3,TGTGCCAGCAGATCAATAGCGGGATCCACCGGGGAGCTGTTTTTT,CASRSIAGSTGELFF
TRBJ2-2,few,TRBD2,TRBV6-4,TGTGCCAGCAGTATACAGGCCGGGACTAGCGGCACCGGGGAGCTGTTTTTT,CASSIQAGTSGTGELFF
TRBJ2-1,many,TRBD2,TRBV9,TGTGCCAGCAGCGTAGAGGCCGGGGGGGGGTTGCATGAGCAGTTCTTC,CASSVEAGGGLHEQFF
TRBJ2-3,few,TRBD2,TRBV14,TGTGCCAGCAGCCAAGAATTTCTAGCGGGCAGCACAGATACGCAGTATTTT,CASSQEFLAGSTDTQYF
TRBJ2-7,many,TRBD2,TRBV20-1,TGCAGTGCTAGAGTCCTAGCGGGAACCTACGAGCAGTACTTC,CSARVLAGTYEQYF
TRBJ2-4,few,.,TRBV5-5,TGTGCCAGCAGCTTGTTAGCCAAAAACATTCAGTACTTC,CASSLLAKNIQYF
TRBJ1-5,many,.,TRBV7-2,TGTGCCAGCAGCTTAGTTCGGGGACCTCAGCCCCAGCATTTT,CASSLVRGPQPQHF
TRBJ2-1,.,.,TRBV9,TGTGCCAGCAGCGTCCGACTAGAGTTCTACAATGAGCAGTTCTTC,CASSVRLEFYNEQFF
TRBJ2-3,few,.,TRBV5-1,TGCGCCAGCAGCTTGTTGGTCGGGGGAACTTCAGATACGCAGTATTTT,CASSLLVGGTSDTQYF
TRBJ1-4,many,TRBD1,TRBV7-9,TGTGCCAGCAGCCATCAGCCGGGACAGGGCCCTACCAAACTGTTTTTT,CASSHQPGQGPTKLFF
TRBJ2-7,few,.,TRBV6-2/TRBV6-3,TGTGCCAGCAGTTCCCCACCCTCCTACGAGCAGTACTTC,CASSSPPSYEQYF
TRBJ1-1,many,.,TRBV6-1,TGTGCCAGCAGCTCGACAGGTACCGGTGAAGCTTTCTTT,CASSSTGTGEAFF
TRBJ2-5,.,.,TRBV7-2,TGTGCCAGCAGCTCTATAGACAGTCAAGAGACCCAGTACTTC,CASSSIDSQETQYF
TRBJ2-1,.,.,TRBV9,TGTGCCAGCAGCGTAGGGCAGCCCGATTACAATGAGCAGTTCTTC,CASSVGQPDYNEQFF
TRBJ1-1,many,TRBD1,TRBV27,TGTGCCAGCAGTTTGGGGACAGGGGGGAACACTGAAGCTTTCTTT,CASSLGTGGNTEAFF
TRBJ2-4,many,.,TRBV5-5,TGTGCCAGCAGCACGGGGCATAGGACAACAGTCAAAAACATTCAGTACTTC,CASSTGHRTTVKNIQYF
TRBJ2-2,few,.,TRBV29-1,TGCAGCGTTTTTAAGAACACCGGGGAGCTGTTTTTT,CSVFKNTGELFF
TRBJ2-7,many,.,TRBV9,TGTGCCAGCAGCCCAACGGACAGCCGAAGGGTTGAGCAGTACTTC,CASSPTDSRRVEQYF
TRBJ2-2,many,.,TRBV28,TGTGCCAGCCTGGTGGGGGGCGCGAACACCGGGGAGCTGTTTTTT,CASLVGGANTGELFF
TRBJ1-1,many,TRBD1,TRBV28,TGTGCCTCCAACGGGAACAGGGGGAACACTGAAGCTTTCTTT,CASNGNRGNTEAFF
TRBJ2-7,.,.,TRBV7-2,TGTGCCAGCAGCCCTCAACAGGGTTTTGGGGAGCAGTACTTC,CASSPQQGFGEQYF
TRBJ1-5,many,.,TRBV2,TGTGCCAGCAGTGCCCCGGGACCTTCGGGGCAGCCCCAGCATTTT,CASSAPGPSGQPQHF
TRBJ2-1,many,TRBD2,TRBV11-2,TGTGCCAGCAGCTTGGCTAGCGGGTACAATGAGCAGTTCTTC,CASSLASGYNEQFF
TRBJ2-1,few,TRBD2,TRBV15,TGTGCCACCAGCAGGGAGCTAGCGGGATATGAGCAGTTCTTC,CATSRELAGYEQFF
TRBJ1-5,many,TRBD1,TRBV28,TGTGCCACCCTCACTCGTTCGGGACAGGGAAATTTT,CATLTRSGQGNF
TRBJ2-7,.,.,TRBV7-9,TGTGCCAGCAGCTCGACGACAGGAACCTACGAGCAGTACTTC,CASSSTTGTYEQYF
TRBJ2-5,few,.,TRBV2,TGTGCCAGCCCTACGGGTCCACAGGTGGAGACCCAGTACTTC,CASPTGPQVETQYF
TRBJ1-1,many,.,TRBV7-6,TGTGCCAGCAGCTTGGGTAATTCGAACACTGAAGCTTTCTTT,CASSLGNSNTEAFF
TRBJ2-5,few,TRBD2,TRBV18,TGTGCCAGCTCACCCGGACTAGCGGGGGTCCAAGAGACCCAGTACTTC,CASSPGLAGVQETQYF
TRBJ1-1,many,.,TRBV20-1,TGCAGGGTGACAGGAAACATGAACACTGAAGCTTTCTTT,CRVTGNMNTEAFF
TRBJ1-4,few,.,TRBV6-5,TGTGCCAGCAGTTACTTGGCCAATGAAAAACTGTTTTTT,CASSYLANEKLFF
TRBJ2-7,many,.,TRBV12-3/TRBV12-4,TGTGCCAGCAGTTTAGGTCAGGGCTACGAGCAGTACTTC,CASSLGQGYEQYF
TRBJ1-5,many,.,TRBV7-8,TGTGCCAGCAGCCCCTTCAGGGGAGTAAGCAATCAGCCCCAGCATTTT,CASSPFRGVSNQPQHF
TRBJ1-1,many,.,TRBV5-1,TGCGCCAGCAGCTTGGGTACGAACACTGAAGCTTTCTTT,CASSLGTNTEAFF